This T cell receptor beta chain was captured in a study of T cell responses to AZD1222 COVID-19 vaccine. Study results and limitations: White British people made up most donors, females outnumbered males, and clonal diversity was possibly underestimated.

Comments on this clone: The target antigen is unknown.

Profiled with immunoSEQ multiplex PCR; TCRdb holds only in-frame clones, not every one. The table lists 120,000 to 150,000 clones, roughly 93% of them singletons, with less than 2% in the top ten. Trimming removed 2 bases from V and 10 bases from J; junction bases left unmatched: 4. The CDR3 covers 15 residues. CDR1 and CDR2 (germline): SGHRS, YFSETQ. The receptor comes from an adult who received the AZD1222 COVID-19 vaccine. The sequencing used peripheral blood, collected 28 days after the second AZD1222 dose. The chain recombines TRBV5-1 with TRBJ2-1, with 15 bases lining up with TRBD2. CDR3 nucleotides: TGCGCCAGCAGCTTAGGACTAGCGGGGGGGTCGGAGCAGTTCTTC. This encodes CASSLGLAGGSEQFF.